This T cell receptor (beta chain) is drawn from a study of blood T cell repertoires in COVID-19. Looking at the study overall: Samples representing acute and convalescent COVID-19 were sourced from the United States, Italy and Spain.

Living in under 30 US areas, the participants were between roughly 18 and 90 years of age. Recovered Cohort 3 donors showed two negative PCRs, clearance, or symptom resolution. How the authors handled the data: Scientists estimated how many nucleated cells there were by amplifying reference gene primers. The protocol was immunoSEQ multiplex PCR, while the TCRdb copy is restricted to in-frame clones and leaves out a portion. V, J and clone size are taken as reported in that table, and D and trimming were inferred from the DNA itself. The sample has roughly 380,000 clones; about 88% are singletons. This clone was counted a single time. Germline values: CDR1 SGDLS, CDR2 YYNGEE. The CDR3 has 11 amino acids. V was clipped by 4 bases and J by 5 bases, with 7 bases between them.

The source of this sequence is a woman between 25 and 40 years old who had recovered from COVID-19. The chain is built from TRBV9 and TRBJ2-7, with a possible D match to TRBD1 (5 bases). Sequencing input: PBMCs or T cells enriched from blood (not recorded which). CDR3 nucleotides: TGTGCCAGCAGCCAAGGGGACGAGCAGTACTTC. Translation: CASSQGDEQYF.